One and the same sample provided the 8 T cell receptor beta chains below, sequenced in a study. Treg sorting used a CD4+CD25+CD127-/low gate. TCRdb ran MiXCR on the 5' RACE reads and lists one entry per CDR3 protein. Of fewer than 65,000 distinct CDR3 sequences listed, less than 25% are singletons. Sequences were obtained from tumor-infiltrating Tregs sorted from the breast tumor. The receptor source for this set is a female donor with breast cancer.

This clonotype was counted a few times. Without the conserved terminal phenylalanine or tryptophan, this CDR3 likely stems from a read error. The chain couples TRBV10-3 to TRBJ1-1; 7 nucleotides agree with TRBD1. The CDR3 sequence is 14 residues long. V was pared by 5 bases and J by 0 bases, with 3 bases of the junction left unmatched. Germline V gene data show CDR1 as ENHRY and CDR2 as SYGVKD. Here the CDR3 reads CAISQQGMNTEAFL. The CDR3 DNA reads as TGTGCCATCAGTCAACAGGGGATGAACACTGAAGCTTTCTTA.

This clonotype was detected a few times. The chain links TRBV20-1 to TRBJ2-2; D gene ambiguous. Germline V lookup: CDR1 DFQATT, CDR2 SNEGSKA (reference sequence). The germline V and J ends were trimmed by 1 base and 4 bases, with 10 bases remaining between them. This CDR3 has 14 residues. The CDR3 loop reads CSARAHLGTGELFF. Written as DNA, the CDR3 is TGCAGTGCTAGAGCCCATCTTGGCACCGGGGAGCTGTTTTTT.

As DNA, the CDR3 is TGTGCCAGCAGTACCGGAGGGACAGGGAGCGAACAGCCCCAGCATTTT. It encodes CASSTGGTGSEQPQHF. The chain recombines TRBV6-1 with TRBJ1-5; 9 nucleotides line up with TRBD1. V was pared by 5 bases and J by 7 bases, with 12 bases of the junction left unmatched. Germline assignment: CDR1 MNHNS and CDR2 SASEGT. The CDR3 is 16 amino acids.

By share of the sample, this clonotype is medium-sized. This chain connects TRBV6-1 to TRBJ1-1; TRBD1 is a possible D gene (6 bases). The CDR3 length is 12 residues. Deletions cut 5 bases from V and 9 bases from J, with 13 bases between. The germline V gene has CDR1 MNHNS and CDR2 SASEGT. The CDR3 protein is CASSPGALKAFF. In DNA form, the CDR3 reads TGTGCCAGCAGTCCAGGGGCACTTAAAGCTTTCTTT.

The rearrangement joins TRBV7-9 to TRBJ2-3; possibly TRBD1 for D (5 bases). The CDR3 is 16 amino acids. Trimming shortened V by 2 bases and J by 0 bases, and 12 bases separated the two germline ends. Germline-derived CDR1 and CDR2 are SEHNR and FQNEAQ (reference sequence). For the CDR3, the DNA is TGTGCCAGCAGCTTAACAGGTGGCGGTAGCACAGATACGCAGTATTTT. Its translation is CASSLTGGGSTDTQYF.

Ten or more counts support this clonotype. The CDR3: CASSRMGTEAFF. The CDR3, as DNA: TGTGCCAGCAGCCGGATGGGAACTGAAGCTTTCTTT. This rearrangement joins TRBV12-3 or TRBV12-4 to TRBJ1-1; D is unclear. Trimming removed 6 bases from V and 5 bases from J, with 10 bases in between. The CDR3 is 12 amino acids.

This clonotype occurred many times. CDR3 region: CATSNTDTQYF. CDR3 DNA sequence: TGTGCCACAAGCAACACAGATACGCAGTATTTT. This chain uses TRBV24-1 with TRBJ2-3; D not resolved. Germline CDR1 KGHDR, CDR2 SFDVKD. Trimming left V 10 bases short and J 2 bases short, with 6 bases between. This CDR3 has 11 residues.

About this clonotype: Without the conserved terminal phenylalanine or tryptophan, this CDR3 likely stems from a read error. The V and J genes are TRBV19 and TRBJ2-2; perhaps D is TRBD1 or TRBD2 (5 bases each). This CDR3 is built from 14 residues. V was clipped by 5 bases and J by 6 bases, with 13 bases between them. Germline V lookup: CDR1 LNHDA, CDR2 SQIVND (reference sequence). DNA for the CDR3: TGTGCCAGTAGTCCCTCGGGGCACGCCGGGGAGCTGTTTCTT. Encoded protein: CASSPSGHAGELFL.